The 15 T cell receptor beta chains listed next were all sequenced from one sample in a study of blood T cells in healthy people across ages. Next came a second PCR, run for about 6 to 11 cycles, which used a sample-barcoded 5' primer along with a J-beta primer mix. In TCRdb, the 5' RACE reads were re-called with MiXCR into one record per CDR3 protein. In the table there are some 640,000 distinct CDR3 sequences, about 30% of which are singletons. Sequencing was performed on blood. The receptors were sampled from a woman aged 80 or over in good health.

In this sample, this clonotype turned up once. The chain uses TRBV6-6 and TRBJ2-2, with 9 bases matching TRBD1. The CDR3 runs 14 residues. The germline CDR1 and CDR2 sequences are MNHNY and SVGAGI (reference sequence). Trimming at V came to 6 bases and at J to 4 bases, leaving 3 bases not matched to a gene. The chain's CDR3 is CASRWDRVTGELFF. DNA of the CDR3: TGTGCCAGCAGATGGGACAGGGTCACCGGGGAGCTGTTTTTT.

This clonotype appeared a few times. The chain links TRBV20-1 to TRBJ2-1, with D possibly matching TRBD1 (6 bases). Trimming shortened V by 3 bases and J by 5 bases, and 23 bases separated the two germline ends. The CDR3 consists of 17 residues. The germline gives CDR1 DFQATT, CDR2 SNEGSKA (reference sequence). The CDR3 loop is CSASNGGRGTLHNEQFF. The CDR3 DNA follows: TGCAGTGCTAGTAATGGGGGCCGGGGAACCTTGCACAATGAGCAGTTCTTC.

This chain joins TRBV20-1 and TRBJ1-5; the match to TRBD1 covers 9 bases. Germline values: CDR1 DFQATT, CDR2 SNEGSKA (reference sequence). This CDR3 region has 14 residues. V was pared by 6 bases and J by 7 bases, with 10 bases of the junction left unmatched. For the CDR3, the DNA is TGCAGTGCGAGTCGGACAGGGGATGAACAGCCCCAGCATTTT. As protein: CSASRTGDEQPQHF.

This sequence joins TRBV5-1 and TRBJ1-1, with D possibly matching TRBD1 (6 bases). V was shortened by 0 bases and J by 1 base, with 19 bases between the two germline ends. Germline V gene sequence: CDR1 SGHRS, CDR2 YFSETQ. This CDR3 contains 18 residues. Here the CDR3 DNA reads TGCGCCAGCAGCTTGGAGGGAGGGGGGGGCACACCGAACACTGAAGCTTTCTTT. This sequence encodes CASSLEGGGGTPNTEAFF.

This clonotype was picked up many times. The chain has TRBV7-2 and TRBJ2-7, with D hard to call. V was shortened by 1 base and J by 8 bases, with 9 bases between the two germline ends. From germline, CDR1 is SGHTA and CDR2 FQGNSA. This CDR3 region has 12 residues. The CDR3 DNA reads TGTGCCAGCAGCTTAGGTCCGAGTCAGCAGTACTTC. As protein: CASSLGPSQQYF. The full variable domain, its missing parts supplied by reference TRBV7-2 and TRBJ2-7, is GAGVSQSPSNKVTEKGKDVELRCDPISGHTALYWYRQSLGQGLEFLIYFQGNSAPDKSGLPSDRFSAERTGGSVSTLTIQRTQQEDSAVYLCASSLGPSQQYFGPGTRLTVT.

This clonotype has more than one count but fewer than ten. Being one base from a much bigger clone, this may be a read error. The chain has TRBV9 and TRBJ2-7; D call uncertain. The CDR3 sequence is 15 residues long. Deletions cut 0 bases from V and 3 bases from J, with 13 bases between. Germline V lookup: CDR1 SGDLS, CDR2 YYNGEE. For the CDR3, the DNA is TGTGCCAGCAGCGTAGAAAGCAGCGCCTTCTACGAGCAGTACTTC. Translation gives CASSVESSAFYEQYF.

This clonotype came up many times. J is TRBJ2-5 and V is TRBV6-1; 10 bases map to TRBD2. Trimming at V came to 7 bases and at J to 1 base, leaving 3 bases not matched to a gene. The CDR3 loop spans 14 amino acids. Germline V lookup: CDR1 MNHNS, CDR2 SASEGT. The CDR3 is CASTRTSGQETQYF. In DNA, the CDR3 is TGTGCCAGCACCCGGACTAGCGGCCAAGAGACCCAGTACTTC.

The sample holds a few counts of this clonotype. V usage is TRBV14 and J usage is TRBJ2-1; D perhaps matches TRBD2 (6 bases). Trimming shortened V by 1 base and J by 7 bases, and 14 bases separated the two germline ends. The CDR3 spans 15 residues. Germline V gives CDR1 SGHDN, CDR2 FVKESK. This chain's CDR3 is CASSQGTNPLNEQFF. CDR3 DNA sequence: TGTGCCAGCAGCCAAGGGACTAACCCCCTGAATGAGCAGTTCTTC. Combining the CDR3 with reference TRBV14 and TRBJ2-1 gives the whole variable domain EAGVTQFPSHSVIEKGQTVTLRCDPISGHDNLYWYRRVMGKEIKFLLHFVKESKQDESGMPNNRFLAERTGGTYSTLKVQPAELEDSGVYFCASSQGTNPLNEQFFGPGTRLTVL.

V and J are TRBV5-5 and TRBJ2-1, with 9 bases aligning to TRBD2. Per germline, CDR1 SGHKS and CDR2 YYEKEE (reference sequence). V lost 7 bases to trimming and J lost 3 bases; unmatched junction nucleotides: 11. This CDR3 is 16 amino acids long. The CDR3 is CASGVGGGAYYNEQFF. CDR3 DNA sequence: TGTGCCAGCGGGGTCGGCGGGGGGGCCTACTACAATGAGCAGTTCTTC.

This clonotype has ten or more counts. J is TRBJ2-6 and V is TRBV2; D not resolved. V lost 6 bases, J lost 1 base, and 10 bases lay in between. The length of the CDR3 is 15 residues. Germline assignment: CDR1 SNHLY and CDR2 FYNNEI. This CDR3 reads CASSRQLSGANVLTF. The CDR3 DNA reads TGTGCCAGCAGCCGACAACTATCTGGGGCCAACGTCCTGACTTTC.

This rearrangement joins TRBV7-2 to TRBJ2-3; 8 nucleotides match TRBD1. This CDR3 has 15 amino acids. V was clipped by 3 bases and J by 13 bases; unmatched bases: 15. Germline loops: CDR1 SGHTA, CDR2 FQGNSA. CDR3 bases: TGTGCCAGCAGCTTCACCCTCCCGGGGACAGGATCGAAGTATTTT. Residues: CASSFTLPGTGSKYF.

This clonotype was detected many times. The J gene is TRBJ2-7, the V gene TRBV18; D not certain. Germline CDR1 KGHSH, CDR2 LQKENI. Trimming cost V 8 bases and J 5 bases, with 10 bases left between them. CDR3 length: 11 amino acids. The chain's CDR3 is CASSLGNEQYF. The DNA of the CDR3 is TGTGCCAGCAGCTTAGGAAACGAGCAGTACTTC. The full variable domain, rest sourced from reference TRBV18 and TRBJ2-7, is NAGVMQNPRHLVRRRGQEARLRCSPMKGHSHVYWYRQLPEEGLKFMVYLQKENIIDESGMPKERFSAEFPKEGPSILRIQQVVRGDSAAYFCASSLGNEQYFGPGTRLTVT.

The V gene is TRBV4-2, the J gene TRBJ2-4, with a possible D match to TRBD2 (6 bases). Gene TRBJ2-7 matches the end of the DNA better, so the J call may be wrong. The CDR3 runs 13 residues. CDR1 LGHNA and CDR2 YNFKEQ come from the germline V gene. The CDR3 loop is CASSQVMGGEQYF. DNA of the CDR3: TGTGCCAGCAGCCAAGTAATGGGGGGCGAGCAGTACTTC.

Concerning this clonotype: A much larger clone sits a single nucleotide away, making a read error possible. The V gene is TRBV6-1, the J gene TRBJ2-7, with a weak D call TRBD1 (5 bases). CDR1 is MNHNS, CDR2 SASEGT, per germline. V shed 2 bases and J shed 7 bases, with 9 bases lying between them. The CDR3 totals 12 residues. The CDR3 reads CASSEYRNEQYF. The CDR3 region has the DNA TGTGCCAGCAGTGAATACAGGAATGAGCAGTACTTC.

The chain is built from TRBV29-1 and TRBJ2-4; 7 bases agree with TRBD2. CDR3 length: 15 residues. The germline V gene encodes CDR1 SQVTM and CDR2 ANQGSEA. After removal of 6 bases from V and 0 bases from J, the junction contained 8 bases not matched to a gene. CDR3 nucleotide sequence: TGCAGCGTAGGAGCGGGGTGGCTAGCCAAAAACATTCAGTACTTC. It specifies CSVGAGWLAKNIQYF.